Below are 7 T cell receptor beta chains sequenced from a single sample in a study of shared clonotypes between healthy human individuals. Terminally differentiated effector memory CD45RA+ cells were excluded by CCR7 positive selection of CD45RO-negative cells. This table comes from immunoSEQ multiplex PCR, and its TCRdb copy is limited to in-frame clones, with some not included. The sample contains approximately 2,000,000 clones, 93% of which appear only once. Sequenced sample: naive CD8+ T cells from PBMCs. The receptors stem from a man between 18 and 35 years old in good health. Some clones in this sample may be carry-over from other donors' samples.

The chain links TRBV5-4 to TRBJ2-3; no definite D call. The CDR3 length is 13 residues. Trimming took off 2 bases at V and 9 bases at J, with 13 bases between the two ends. Germline V gene data show CDR1 as SGHNT and CDR2 as YYREEE (reference sequence). CDR3 nucleotide sequence: TGTGCCAGCAGCTTCGACAACCAAGACACGCAGTATTTT. It specifies CASSFDNQDTQYF.

This rearrangement joins TRBV27 to TRBJ2-7; D might be TRBD2 (6 bases). The CDR3 contains 14 residues. With 0 bases removed from V and 5 bases from J, the gap between germline ends came to 11 bases. Germline loops: CDR1 MNHEY, CDR2 SMNVEV (reference sequence). The CDR3 nucleotides are TGTGCCAGCAGTTTATCGCCGGGGGTCCACGAGCAGTACTTC. Translation: CASSLSPGVHEQYF.

CDR3 DNA: TGTGCCAGCAGCAGGAAGAGGGGGAGACAGGCCAACCCGAATGAGCAGTTCTTC. Protein: CASSRKRGRQANPNEQFF. The rearrangement joins TRBV5-5 to TRBJ2-1; weak D call: TRBD1 (6 bases). The ends were cut back, 4 bases at V and 7 bases at J, with 27 bases in the middle. Per the germline V gene, CDR1 is SGHKS and CDR2 is YYEKEE (reference sequence). The CDR3 covers 18 residues.

V and J are TRBV5-1 and TRBJ2-1; 10 bases match TRBD2. The germline V gene encodes CDR1 SGHRS and CDR2 YFSETQ. J lost 8 bases, V lost 4 bases, and 12 bases had no gene match. The CDR3 consists of 16 residues. The CDR3 is CASSPPLAGVRDEQFF. CDR3 nucleotides: TGCGCCAGCAGCCCCCCCCTAGCGGGAGTCCGGGATGAGCAGTTCTTC.

The V gene is TRBV19, the J gene TRBJ2-1; TRBD1 or TRBD2 may be the D gene (5 bases each). The ends were cut back, 3 bases at V and 8 bases at J, with 8 bases in the middle. CDR1 and CDR2 (germline): LNHDA, SQIVND (reference sequence). The CDR3 totals 12 residues. CDR3 nucleotide sequence: TGTGCCAGTAGTATTCCGGGGCATGAGCAGTTCTTC. As protein: CASSIPGHEQFF.

The chain uses TRBV27 and TRBJ2-3; D is uncertain. Per germline, CDR1 MNHEY and CDR2 SMNVEV (reference sequence). This CDR3 region has 14 residues. Trimming took 2 bases from V and 5 from J, leaving 11 bases between them. The DNA for the CDR3 is TGTGCCAGCAGTTTAGTTGTCTCGGGAGATACGCAGTATTTT. This encodes CASSLVVSGDTQYF.

The chain joins TRBV9 to TRBJ2-7; tentatively, D is TRBD1 or TRBD2 (5 bases each). Per germline, CDR1 SGDLS and CDR2 YYNGEE. V dropped 3 bases and J dropped 10 bases, with 14 bases sitting between them. This CDR3 is 12 amino acids long. Here the CDR3 DNA reads TGTGCCAGCAGCGGGGACCTCCGGCGCCAGTACTTC. This gives the protein CASSGDLRRQYF. Combining the CDR3 with reference TRBV9 and TRBJ2-7 gives the whole variable domain DSGVTQTPKHLITATGQRVTLRCSPRSGDLSVYWYQQSLDQGLQFLIQYYNGEERAKGNILERFSAQQFPDLHSELNLSSLELGDSALYFCASSGDLRRQYFGPGTRLTVT.